This T cell receptor beta chain was sequenced for a study of blood T cell repertoires in COVID-19. V gave up 1 base and J gave up 4 bases, with 5 bases separating them. The germline V gene encodes CDR1 MGHDK and CDR2 SYGVNS. The CDR3 is made up of 14 amino acids. Researchers sorted participants into cohorts using their self-reported clinical history. Here immunoSEQ multiplex PCR was the method, and the copy in TCRdb shows in-frame clones only, minus some. The data show hundreds of thousands of clones, approximately 90% seen once. The chain carries TRBV25-1 and TRBJ1-6; D is ambiguous. What was sequenced was PBMCs or T cells enriched from blood (not recorded which). This TCR came from a man in his late teens or twenties who had recovered from COVID-19. CDR3 nucleotide sequence: TGTGCCAGCAGTGAATCGGGTTATAATTCACCCCTCCACTTT. This codes for CASSESGYNSPLHF.